This entry lists 12 T cell receptor beta chains sequenced from one sample in a study of T-cell reconstitution after alpha-beta-depleted transplantation in children. Unique molecular identifiers were incorporated into the prepared TCRbeta library. TCRdb recomputed calls from the PCR reads with MiXCR, one row per CDR3 protein. The table has more than 85,000 distinct CDR3 sequences, about 9.3% seen once. Here the sequenced sample was PBMCs from the stem cell graft donor, taken from the stem cell graft. The receptors stem from a human donor who donated a stem cell graft to a child with acute lymphoblastic leukemia.

Ten or more counts support this clonotype. The chain links TRBV6-2 or TRBV6-3 to TRBJ2-1, with 8 bases identical to TRBD2. The CDR3 spans 13 residues. CDR1 is MNHEY and CDR2 is SVGEGT in the germline V gene. V gave up 7 bases and J gave up 8 bases; unmatched junction bases: 7. CDR3 DNA: TGTGCCAGCACCCCGCGGGAGGTCGATGAGCAGTTCTTC. Translation gives CASTPREVDEQFF.

The sample holds many counts of this clonotype. This chain joins TRBV20-1 and TRBJ2-5; either TRBD1 or TRBD2 may fit D (5 bases each). Trimming took 5 bases from V and 2 from J, leaving 18 bases between them. Germline V gives CDR1 DFQATT, CDR2 SNEGSKA (reference sequence). This CDR3 region has 15 residues. CDR3 amino acids: CSAGGREVVQETQYF. CDR3 coding DNA: TGCAGTGCTGGGGGACGTGAAGTGGTACAAGAGACCCAGTACTTC.

This clonotype was counted only a few times. The chain carries TRBV7-2 and TRBJ1-3, with D possibly TRBD1 on 5 matching bases. Germline-derived CDR1 and CDR2 are SGHTA and FQGNSA. The CDR3 totals 16 residues. V lost 2 bases, J lost 2 bases, and 13 bases lay in between. CDR3 nucleotides: TGTGCCAGCAGCTTATGGGGGGAAGGCACTGGAAACACCATATATTTT. It translates to CASSLWGEGTGNTIYF.

At least ten counts were recorded for this clonotype. The chain combines TRBV29-1 with TRBJ2-3, with TRBD1 matching 11 bases. This CDR3 region has 14 residues. V trimming: 7 bases; J trimming: 3 bases; junction bases outside the gene matches: 6. Germline lookup yields CDR1 SQVTM and CDR2 ANQGSEA. CDR3 region: CSDSDRGRTDTQYF. The CDR3 DNA is TGCAGCGATTCGGACAGGGGGCGAACAGATACGCAGTATTTT.

This clonotype was found many times. V is TRBV11-2 and J is TRBJ2-3, with no clear D. The CDR3 is made up of 17 amino acids. Trimming removed 3 bases from V and 1 base from J, with 17 bases in between. Germline lookup yields CDR1 SGHAT and CDR2 FQNNGV. The CDR3: CASSFSRRRGGTDTQYF. The CDR3 DNA is TGTGCCAGCAGCTTTAGTCGGCGTCGTGGGGGCACAGATACGCAGTATTTT.

This clonotype has a count of ten or more. J is TRBJ2-1 and V is TRBV3-1; 8 nucleotides match TRBD2. The length of the CDR3 is 17 residues. The germline gives CDR1 LGHDT, CDR2 YNNKEL (reference sequence). Trimming took 11 bases from V and 0 from J; bases not matched to a gene: 15. CDR3 amino acids: CASSPQRGPSSYNEQFF. The CDR3 nucleotides read TGTGCCTCCTCGCCTCAGCGGGGGCCGAGCTCCTACAATGAGCAGTTCTTC.

The J gene is TRBJ1-3, the V gene TRBV6-5; TRBD1 is a possible D gene (6 bases). V was pared by 2 bases and J by 2 bases, with 13 bases between. The CDR3 is made up of 16 amino acids. Per the germline V gene, CDR1 is MNHEY and CDR2 is SVGAGI. The CDR3 region has the DNA TGTGCCAGCAGTTACCTACAGGGCTCCGCTGGAAACACCATATATTTT. Protein: CASSYLQGSAGNTIYF.

On this clonotype itself: This may stem from a read error, because a much larger clone lies one nucleotide away. The chain is built from TRBV29-1 and TRBJ1-2; D unresolved. This CDR3 is built from 12 residues. Germline V lookup: CDR1 SQVTM, CDR2 ANQGSEA. CDR3 coding DNA: TGCAGCGTTAAAGATGCCGGGCGGGGCTACACCTTC. This gives the protein CSVKDAGRGYTF.

This clonotype was observed many times. V and J are TRBV15 and TRBJ2-5; 9 bases line up with TRBD1. Germline assignment: CDR1 LNHNV and CDR2 YYDKDF (reference sequence). This CDR3 comprises 17 residues. Trimming at V came to 0 bases and at J to 4 bases, leaving 9 bases not matched to a gene. This chain's CDR3 is CATSRDRGQGNGETQYF. CDR3 coding DNA: TGTGCCACCAGCAGAGATCGGGGACAGGGTAATGGAGAGACCCAGTACTTC.

This sequence joins TRBV7-2 and TRBJ2-7, with 9 bases fitting TRBD1. J lost 0 bases, V lost 2 bases, and 2 bases had no gene match. The germline V gene encodes CDR1 SGHTA and CDR2 FQGNSA. CDR3 length: 15 residues. CDR3 amino acids: CASSLRQGVSYEQYF. DNA for the CDR3: TGTGCCAGCAGCTTACGACAGGGGGTCTCCTACGAGCAGTACTTC. The variable domain in full, with the rest retrieved from reference TRBV7-2 and TRBJ2-7, is GAGVSQSPSNKVTEKGKDVELRCDPISGHTALYWYRQSLGQGLEFLIYFQGNSAPDKSGLPSDRFSAERTGGSVSTLTIQRTQQEDSAVYLCASSLRQGVSYEQYFGPGTRLTVT.

This clonotype was detected ten times or more. The chain has TRBV27 and TRBJ1-6, with TRBD1 as a possible D gene (6 bases). The germline V gene encodes CDR1 MNHEY and CDR2 SMNVEV (reference sequence). The CDR3 spans 15 residues. The V end lost 2 bases, the J end lost 5 bases, and 10 bases lay between the germline ends. The CDR3 nucleotides read TGTGCCAGCAGTTTAGGAGGGGGGCATAATTCACCCCTCCACTTT. It translates to CASSLGGGHNSPLHF.

The sample holds many counts of this clonotype. The rearrangement joins TRBV14 to TRBJ2-3; TRBD2 is a possible D gene (6 bases). Trimming left V 4 bases short and J 5 bases short, with 22 bases between. CDR1 is SGHDN, CDR2 FVKESK, per germline. The CDR3 consists of 17 residues. The CDR3 nucleotides are TGTGCCAGCAGCCGAGAGGACTACCCCTTATCGGGAGATACGCAGTATTTT. Protein: CASSREDYPLSGDTQYF.